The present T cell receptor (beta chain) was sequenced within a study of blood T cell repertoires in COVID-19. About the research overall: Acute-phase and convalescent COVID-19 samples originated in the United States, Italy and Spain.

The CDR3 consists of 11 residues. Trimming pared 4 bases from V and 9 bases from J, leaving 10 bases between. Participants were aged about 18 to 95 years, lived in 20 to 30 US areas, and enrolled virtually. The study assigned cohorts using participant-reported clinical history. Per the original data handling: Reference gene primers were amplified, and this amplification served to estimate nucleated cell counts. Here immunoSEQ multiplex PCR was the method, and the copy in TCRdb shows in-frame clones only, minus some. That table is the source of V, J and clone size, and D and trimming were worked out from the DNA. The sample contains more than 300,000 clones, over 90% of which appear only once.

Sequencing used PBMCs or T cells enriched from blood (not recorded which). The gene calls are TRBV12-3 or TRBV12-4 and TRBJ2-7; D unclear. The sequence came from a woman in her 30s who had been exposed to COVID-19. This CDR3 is CASSSKRLQYF. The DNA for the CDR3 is TGTGCCAGCAGTTCTAAAAGACTGCAGTACTTC.